The text below deals with one T cell receptor (beta chain). The target of this receptor is not known. Base qualities are not recorded, but no much larger clone differs from it by a single base. The data derive from a study of cytomegalovirus exposure and HLA in healthy donors (dated 2017 in TCRdb). Some background on the complete study: According to an earlier analysis of around 600 of the donors, about 179 million T cells yielded over 100 million unique TCR beta sequences and 276 Gb of sequence data. Roughly 300 gigabases of sequencing data and 70 million to 100 million unique TCR sequences were included in an early release covering about 700 HLA-typed donors. Of the roughly 400 genotyped donors, approximately 82% fell in the genetic ancestry cluster associated with self-reported Caucasian donors. The study was designed to test whether signatures of past pathogen exposure could be identified by cataloging public T cell receptors. Using immunosequencing, the study profiled T cell repertoires from 500 to 800 subjects and related those repertoires to cytomegalovirus serostatus. A separate validation cohort of roughly 110 different subjects was used in addition to the 666-subject first cohort. High-throughput TCR immunosequencing, statistical association of individual TCRs with disease status, and machine learning were combined to predict cytomegalovirus infection status. To study patterns of TCR occurrence, a later analysis re-analyzed previously published TCR beta repertoires from 600 to 750 donors and added high-resolution HLA genotyping. Rather than drawing on any new phenotypic data, the later analysis identified candidate immune exposures from TCR beta sequences and the way those sequences occurred across donors. To decide whether each TCR beta V gene segment behaved as functional or pseudogenic, an earlier analysis of some 580 of the donors relied on high-throughput TCR beta sequencing. Donor age, sex, ethnicity and CMV serostatus were collected together with the repertoire data. A later genetic analysis used genome-wide SNP genotypes for about 60% of the roughly 700 donors, treating that subset as a discovery cohort. All discovery cohort repertoires had been generated on a single sequencing platform. HLA typing covered class I and class II loci at four-digit resolution. The number of typed donors differed by locus: about 620-640 for A, B, C, DRB1 and DQB1; 522 for DQA1; 606 for DPA1; and some 470 for DPB1. Roughly 5 DR-DQ haplotypes were handled as single units for association and clustering because linkage in the cohort was strong. Across about 380 genotyped donors of the cohort, an average of about 220,000 unique TCR beta nucleotide sequences per donor were sequenced, and roughly 18% of those sequences were non-productive. General study outcomes and caveats: The sequencing pipeline was judged likely to have produced a cluster of highly shared sequence variants as a technical artifact. Across donors, most TCR sequences were observed very rarely, whereas some public TCRs were present in many individuals. An association between a missense DCLRE1C variant and V-gene and J-gene trimming of TCR beta chains was found in a later genetic analysis and replicated in an independent cohort. Roughly uniform sequencing depth across donors was assumed in presence/absence analyses, although this assumption may not hold. When HLA alleles, especially DR and DQ, strongly co-occurred, TCR associations were difficult to assign to individual alleles. According to a later analysis, most CMV-associated TCR beta chains appeared to be HLA-restricted, and the HLA associations seemed to be driven largely by CMV exposure. Only TCR beta chains were sequenced in this cohort, and the absence of alpha or paired-chain data limited detectable features. A later analysis reported that several top co-occurrence clusters appeared linked to parvovirus B19, influenza, CMV and Epstein-Barr virus. In the study, 150 to 200 TCR beta chains were listed as associated with cytomegalovirus. According to a later analysis, TCR association rates differed among HLA loci, with DRB1 alleles showing the most associated TCRs and HLA-C alleles showing the fewest. Because HLA typing was missing for some donors at each locus, association tests included only the typed subset. In an earlier analysis of some 550 of the donors, most TCR beta V segments were observed in productive rearrangements about 87% or about 30% of the time, broadly matching IMGT annotations. The classifier was reported to diagnose cytomegalovirus status with high specificity and sensitivity in both the original and validation cohorts. A later analysis associated 17,000 or so TCR beta sequences with specific HLA alleles at a false discovery rate of 0.05. A later genetic analysis reported fewer N-insertions in productive TCRs among donors in an Asian-associated ancestry cluster than the roughly 620-donor mean. A further reported finding was that TCR beta sequences accurately predicted the HLA-A and HLA-B alleles for most subjects in the first cohort. Linkage disequilibrium might explain the correlated functional status among segregating V segments, but an unknown experimental factor could not be excluded. In vitro tests confirmed that a few of the cytomegalovirus-associated TCR beta chains recognize cytomegalovirus antigens. Some IMGT-functional V segments, including TRBV6-2 and TRBV6-3, could not be told apart with the 87-base-pair reads, so those segments were excluded. A later analysis found that HLA-associated TCR beta chains were more clonally expanded and had lower generation probabilities than equally common non-associated chains. The authors suggested that the approach could potentially be generalized to other disease states and immunological phenotypes. CMV serostatus was the only immune exposure information available for the cohort. Seventeen rarely observed V segments, including chromosome 9 orphons, were excluded from the earlier analysis of a few hundred of the donors because counts were too low.

V drops 4 bases and J drops 0 bases, leaving 9 bases in between. Taken from cysteine to phenylalanine, the CDR3 has 14 residues. The entry retains the CDR3 DNA only, 42 bases that are in frame from base 1. In the germline V gene, CDR1 corresponds to SGHAT and CDR2 to FQNNGV. The library was made by the immunoSEQ multiplex PCR assay. For the multiplex PCR, a mixture combining 60 forward primers for TCR Vbeta segments and 13 reverse primers for TCR Jbeta segments was used. The CDR3 region of rearranged TCR beta genes was amplified from genomic DNA with a multiplex PCR assay. On the Illumina HiSeq System, the amplified TCR beta libraries were sequenced as 87-base-pair reads. Processing in the source paper ran as follows. A later analysis counted approximately 74 million unique TCR beta chains across the 550 to 750 repertoires, and roughly 9.9 million of these chains were shared by at least two donors. To remove PCR and sequencing errors, raw reads were error-corrected and collapsed into unique sequences using a nearest-neighbor algorithm that merged closely related sequences. CDR3 sequences were aligned to IMGT reference sequences to assign V, D and J gene segments. For a sequence to be retained, a match of at least six nucleotides to both a V gene segment and a J gene segment was required. Rearrangements were classified as productive when the CDR3 lacked stop codons and remained in frame with V and J, and all other rearrangements were classified as non-productive. Following IMGT convention, CDR3 was defined as the stretch from the second conserved V-encoded cysteine up to the conserved J-encoded phenylalanine. Sequences without an unambiguous match to a single V gene segment were excluded from the earlier analysis of 450 to 750 of the donors. In an earlier analysis of approximately 590 of the donors, a V segment was called functional when productive rearrangements were above 56.7%, and segregating when the standard deviation between donors exceeded 5%. To diagnose cytomegalovirus status from the catalog of TCR beta chain sequences, a statistical classification framework was built. V and J gene assignment, in a later analysis, came from comparing TCR nucleotide sequences with IMGT/GENE-DB human TR gene sequences. The TCRdist pipeline was used in a later analysis to assign CDR3 sequences and most-parsimonious VDJ recombination scenarios. A later analysis defined each TCR beta chain by its CDR3 amino acid sequence plus V-gene family, and excluded reads lacking a unique V-gene family. In a later analysis, a few hundred highly shared, low-generation-probability nucleotide sequences were removed to address suspected cross-contamination and a sequencing artifact. In a later analysis, a clonal expansion index for each public chain was calculated from normalized within-repertoire ranks of inferred template counts. In a later analysis, generation probabilities were computed using a VDJ recombination model fitted to out-of-frame rearrangements, and the results were checked against IGoR. A later analysis scored TCR-TCR, TCR-HLA and TCR-CMV co-occurrence with hypergeometric tests, applying a repertoire-size bias correction to TCR pairs. In a later analysis, false discovery rates were estimated by permuting HLA or CMV assignments 20 times. In a later analysis, co-occurring TCRs were grouped using DBSCAN, and TCRdist sequence similarity was added for clustering within HLA-allele-positive subsets. Repertoires with fewer than 30,000 or more than 120,000 public chains were left out of co-occurrence clustering, as were a handful of repertoires with anomalous nucleotide sharing. The table was pulled from immuneACCESS by TCRdb, which kept in-frame rearrangements only. Such tables lose some clones; where checked, under half of the loss comes from unresolved V genes, and the rest has no known cause. Clone size and the V and J calls come from that table; the DNA yielded D and trimming. The sample includes some 200,000 clones, with 70% observed a single time. About 3% of the sample is taken by the ten largest.

The cohort comprised 666 healthy bone marrow donors. All cohort members were sampled while nominally healthy, although unrecorded immune exposures were likely present. The donor tested CMV seropositive and was one of the 289 seropositive cohort members. Each donor provided a peripheral blood sample, and peripheral blood mononuclear cells were used for TCR beta sequencing. Genomic DNA was extracted from the blood cell samples with the Qiagen DNeasy Blood Extraction Kit. Sequencing was carried out using PBMCs. The rearranged chain carries TRBV11-2 and TRBJ1-2, with a weak D call of TRBD1 (5 bases match). The origin of this receptor is a man aged 35-49 years in good health and CMV-seropositive. In nucleotide form, the sequence is TGTGCCAGCAGCTGGGGCCCGACTAACTATGGCTACACCTTC. This encodes CASSWGPTNYGYTF.